This T cell receptor (beta chain) was documented in a study of blood T cell repertoires in COVID-19. The wider study: There were acute and convalescent COVID-19 samples, and they came from the United States, Italy and Spain.

This clone appeared many times. The assay was immunoSEQ multiplex PCR, and TCRdb's table has in-frame clones only and misses some. This sample has 250,000 to 350,000 clones, with approximately 90% found just once. This receptor was taken from a woman aged 55-75 years with acute or convalescent COVID-19. The source material was peripheral blood.

The CDR3 DNA follows: TGTGCCAGCACCCCGCGGGCAGGGGGTAATCAGCCCCAGCATTTT. Residues: CASTPRAGGNQPQHF. J is TRBJ1-5 and V is TRBV7-2; 7 bases agree with TRBD1. The CDR3 covers 15 residues. In germline, CDR1 is SGHTA, CDR2 FQGNSA. V lost 7 bases to trimming and J lost 4 bases; unmatched junction nucleotides: 10.